This T cell receptor (beta chain) derives from a study of T-cell memory formation after mild COVID-19. Study in general: TCR clusters largely stayed donor specific.

Germline V gives CDR1 SGHAT, CDR2 FQNNGV. There are 15 residues in the CDR3. Trimming shortened V by 4 bases and J by 0 bases, and 10 bases separated the two germline ends. TCRdb passed the 5' RACE reads through MiXCR, listing each CDR3 protein once. The sample has about 140,000 distinct CDR3 sequences; about 14% are singletons. Study-level findings and limits: Within pre-infection memory, some responding clones were found, suggesting cross-reactive memory joined. Clones contracting across day 15 to 85 had a balanced CD4/CD8 profile; later expanding clones leaned CD4+.

Of note for this clonotype: Antigen specificity is unknown.

The V call is TRBV11-2, the J call TRBJ2-1, with D possibly being TRBD1 (5 bases). The receptor comes from an adult woman who had mild COVID-19 (a few samples of this study predate the infection). Cell type and time point are not known. Sequencing used PBMCs or a T cell subset sorted from them (not recorded which). CDR3 in amino acids: CASSSGSSSYNEQFF. The CDR3 nucleotides are TGTGCCAGCAGCTCAGGGTCCAGCTCCTACAATGAGCAGTTCTTC.